This T cell receptor beta chain was identified in a study of blood T cells in healthy people across ages. Regarding the study as a whole: Donor CMV status was unknown, possibly confounding expanded clonotype changes.

Trimming at V came to 5 bases and at J to 8 bases, leaving 4 bases not matched to a gene. The CDR3 covers 13 residues. CDR1 MDHEN and CDR2 SYDVKM come from the germline V gene. Points on this clonotype: Its antigen is undetermined.

Primed by a sample-barcoded 5' primer and a J-beta primer mix, a second PCR proceeded for about 6 to 12 cycles. TCRdb reanalysed the 5' RACE reads using MiXCR and keeps one entry per CDR3 protein. The sample shows hundreds of thousands of distinct CDR3 sequences, 44% of them seen only once. V usage is TRBV28 and J usage is TRBJ2-2; 8 nucleotides agree with TRBD2. The sequence was collected from a man between 60 and 70 years old in good health. The source material was blood. CDR3 nucleotides: TGTGCCAGCAGTACGGGGGGGCTTGGGGAGCTGTTTTTT. Protein product: CASSTGGLGELFF.